The 18 T cell receptor beta chains below come from one sample, sequenced in a study of vaccination effects on CD4 cells after COVID-19. These receptors have no known antigen. Pools of viral peptides were used by the ViraFEST assay to expand antigen-specific CD4+ T cells ahead of sequencing. Culture proceeded for about 11 days, and CD4+ T cells were then isolated. All participants had two doses of either the BNT162b2 or mRNA-1273 vaccine. Profiled with immunoSEQ multiplex PCR; TCRdb holds only in-frame clones, not every one. The sample carries more than 35,000 clones, 70% to 85% recorded once. This sample comprised CD4+ T cells from PBMCs cultured with HCoV-NL63 spike peptides, obtained after COVID-19 vaccination. The receptors shown here come from a human donor who received a COVID-19 vaccine. Some clones in this sample may be carry-over from other donors' samples.

V gene TRBV3-1 (or the pseudogene TRBV3-2) combines with J gene TRBJ2-3, with D maybe TRBD2 (5 bases). Trimming removed 2 bases at V and 0 bases at J, with 9 bases between. The CDR3 totals 15 residues. Germline V gives CDR1 LGHDT, CDR2 YNNKEL (reference sequence). The CDR3 region is CASSQLASSTDTQYF. CDR3 coding DNA: TGTGCCAGCAGCCAACTAGCTTCTAGCACAGATACGCAGTATTTT.

This clone was found a few times. V gene TRBV6-5 combines with J gene TRBJ1-6, with D possibly TRBD1 on 6 matching bases. Trimming cost V 6 bases and J 10 bases, with 10 bases left between them. Per the germline V gene, CDR1 is MNHEY and CDR2 is SVGAGI. CDR3 length: 12 amino acids. The DNA for the CDR3 is TGTGCCAGCAGGGGACATTACTCACCCCTCCACTTT. Its translation is CASRGHYSPLHF.

The chain couples TRBV7-9 to TRBJ2-4; 10 nucleotides match TRBD1. Germline CDR1 reads SEHNR; CDR2 reads FQNEAQ (reference sequence). V shed 1 base and J 0 bases; nucleotides not matched to a gene: 6. The CDR3 is 18 residues long. The DNA of the CDR3 is TGTGCCAGCAGCTTAGTGGGACAGGGGCGAGGAGCCAAAAACATTCAGTACTTC. As protein: CASSLVGQGRGAKNIQYF.

The J gene is TRBJ1-6, the V gene TRBV28, with D possibly being TRBD1 (5 bases). There are 14 residues in the CDR3. Germline-derived CDR1 and CDR2 are MDHEN and SYDVKM. Trimming shortened V by 6 bases and J by 12 bases, and 18 bases separated the two germline ends. CDR3 loop: CASRSGTGKKPLHF. The CDR3 DNA follows: TGTGCCAGCAGGTCCGGGACGGGAAAGAAACCCCTCCACTTT.

V gene TRBV11-2 combines with J gene TRBJ1-3; D is unresolved. V was clipped by 0 bases and J by 0 bases, with 9 bases between them. This CDR3 has 16 amino acids. Germline CDR1 and CDR2: SGHAT and FQNNGV. CDR3 in DNA: TGTGCCAGCAGCTTAGATTGGGGATCCTCTGGAAACACCATATATTTT. It specifies CASSLDWGSSGNTIYF.

CDR3 nucleotide sequence: TGTGCCAGCAGCTTGGGAACAGGGGGAGAGACCCAGTACTTC. Translation: CASSLGTGGETQYF. The rearrangement links TRBV7-9 to TRBJ2-5, with TRBD1 matching 8 bases. The CDR3 loop spans 14 amino acids. CDR1 is SEHNR, CDR2 FQNEAQ, per germline (reference sequence). The J segment lost 4 bases and the V segment lost 3 bases, leaving 4 bases of the junction unmatched.

The rearrangement links TRBV19 to TRBJ1-5; 7 bases agree with TRBD1. Germline-derived CDR1 and CDR2 are LNHDA and SQIVND (reference sequence). The ends lost 7 bases at V and 0 bases at J; junction bases unmatched: 12. The length of the CDR3 is 17 residues. The CDR3, as DNA: TGTGCCAGTACCCCCCTTGACAGGGCCTATAGCAATCAGCCCCAGCATTTT. Protein: CASTPLDRAYSNQPQHF.

V gene TRBV25-1 combines with J gene TRBJ2-1, with D hard to call. This CDR3 contains 16 residues. With 4 bases removed from V and 0 bases from J, the gap between germline ends came to 13 bases. Germline values: CDR1 MGHDK, CDR2 SYGVNS. The CDR3 DNA sequence: TGTGCCAGCAGTGCCCTTGACGGAAGCTCCTACAATGAGCAGTTCTTC. It specifies CASSALDGSSYNEQFF.

The V gene is TRBV2, the J gene TRBJ1-5; 8 bases match TRBD1. Germline V gene lookup returns CDR1 SNHLY and CDR2 FYNNEI. The CDR3 length is 15 residues. The trim removed 4 bases at V and 5 bases at J, leaving 7 bases unmatched. The CDR3 DNA reads as TGTGCCAGCAGTGTTAACAGGGGGGGTCATCAGCCCCAGCATTTT. Amino acids: CASSVNRGGHQPQHF.

The V gene is TRBV11-2, the J gene TRBJ2-1, with 9 bases aligning to TRBD2. Germline CDR1 and CDR2: SGHAT and FQNNGV. The CDR3 totals 15 residues. After removal of 5 bases from V and 6 bases from J, the junction contained 8 bases not matched to a gene. This CDR3 reads CASSLGAGGPNEQFF. The DNA for the CDR3 is TGTGCCAGCAGCCTAGGGGCGGGGGGGCCCAATGAGCAGTTCTTC.

The chain is built from TRBV18 and TRBJ2-3; no clear D. The CDR3 contains 14 residues. The germline CDR1 and CDR2 sequences are KGHSH and LQKENI. The V and J ends lost 2 bases and 0 bases respectively, with 6 bases between them. This chain's CDR3 is CASSPADSTDTQYF. The CDR3 region has the DNA TGTGCCAGCTCACCAGCAGACAGCACAGATACGCAGTATTTT.

A single count supports this clone. The chain joins TRBV5-6 to TRBJ2-2, with D possibly being TRBD2 (5 bases). The CDR3 runs to 17 residues. V gave up 0 bases and J gave up 4 bases, with 16 bases separating them. CDR1 is SGHDT and CDR2 is YYEEEE in the germline V gene. Here the CDR3 reads CASSLVVGGPLTGELFF. In DNA, the CDR3 is TGTGCCAGCAGCTTGGTCGTTGGAGGACCGCTCACCGGGGAGCTGTTTTTT.

The chain recombines TRBV3-1 (or the pseudogene TRBV3-2) with TRBJ1-1, with 8 bases identical to TRBD1. The trim removed 5 bases at V and 8 bases at J, leaving 4 bases unmatched. The germline gives CDR1 LGHDT, CDR2 YNNKEL (reference sequence). The CDR3 covers 12 residues. CDR3 region: CASSYRDREAFF. CDR3 bases: TGTGCCAGCAGCTACCGGGACAGGGAAGCTTTCTTT.

CDR3 loop: CATRGQGPTDTQYF. As DNA, the CDR3 is TGTGCCACCAGGGGACAGGGACCCACAGATACGCAGTATTTT. V gene TRBV24-1 combines with J gene TRBJ2-3; 9 positions match TRBD1. Germline-derived CDR1 and CDR2 are KGHDR and SFDVKD. With 7 bases clipped from V and 2 bases from J, the junction kept 3 bases outside the gene matches. The CDR3 totals 14 residues.

This clone has more than one count but fewer than ten. The chain combines TRBV2 with TRBJ1-4; 8 nucleotides match TRBD1. The CDR3 has 15 residues. From germline, CDR1 is SNHLY and CDR2 FYNNEI. With V trimmed by 5 bases and J by 5 bases, 7 bases remained unmatched. This chain's CDR3 is CASSPRDRWNEKLFF. In DNA form, the CDR3 reads TGTGCCAGCAGTCCCCGGGACAGGTGGAATGAAAAACTGTTTTTT.

The genes are TRBV5-1 and TRBJ1-3; D gene unclear. V lost 0 bases and J lost 0, with 4 bases in between. Germline V gene data show CDR1 as SGHRS and CDR2 as YFSETQ. The CDR3 sequence is 14 residues long. The CDR3 region is CASSLGGSGNTIYF. The DNA of the CDR3 is TGCGCCAGCAGCTTGGGGGGCTCTGGAAACACCATATATTTT.

This clone appeared a few times. The chain uses TRBV6-2 or TRBV6-3 and TRBJ1-5; no firm D call. Trimming cost V 5 bases and J 7 bases, with 9 bases left between them. The CDR3 spans 12 residues. From germline, CDR1 is MNHEY and CDR2 SVGEGT. CDR3 DNA: TGTGCCAGCAGTCGAGGGAACCAGCCCCAGCATTTT. As protein: CASSRGNQPQHF.

As concerns this clone: The same CDR3 can be traced to other DNA sequences in this sample. V is TRBV18 and J is TRBJ2-2, with 9 bases lining up with TRBD1. The CDR3 contains 15 residues. Trimming took 3 bases from V and 2 from J; bases not matched to a gene: 1. The germline gives CDR1 KGHSH, CDR2 LQKENI. Here the CDR3 reads CASSPGQGNTGELFF. The CDR3 DNA follows: TGTGCCAGCTCACCGGGACAGGGTAACACCGGGGAGCTGTTTTTT.